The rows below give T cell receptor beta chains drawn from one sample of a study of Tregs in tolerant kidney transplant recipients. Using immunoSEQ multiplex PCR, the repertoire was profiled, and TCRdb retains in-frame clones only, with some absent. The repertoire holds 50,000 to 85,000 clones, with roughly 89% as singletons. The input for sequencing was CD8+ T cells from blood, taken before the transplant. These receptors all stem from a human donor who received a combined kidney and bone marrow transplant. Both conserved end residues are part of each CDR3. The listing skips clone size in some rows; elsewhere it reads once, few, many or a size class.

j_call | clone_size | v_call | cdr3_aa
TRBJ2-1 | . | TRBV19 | CASSIIQGSGNEQFF
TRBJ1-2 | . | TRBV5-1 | CASRSPDRLGYYGYTF
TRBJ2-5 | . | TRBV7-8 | CASSERLQGALFEETQYF
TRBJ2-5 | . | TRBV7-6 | CASSDYLAGGQETQYF
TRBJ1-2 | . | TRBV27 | CASSYRPLSTNYGYTF
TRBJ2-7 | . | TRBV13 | CASSLNRYEQYF
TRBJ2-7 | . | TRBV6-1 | CASRETQGASSYEQYF
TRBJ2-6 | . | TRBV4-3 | CASSQERASGANVLTF
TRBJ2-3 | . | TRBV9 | CASSASTSGFTDTQYF
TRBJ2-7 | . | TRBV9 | CASSEGGDYEQYF
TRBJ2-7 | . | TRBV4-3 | CASSQDPADYEQYF
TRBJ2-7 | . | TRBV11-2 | CASSLSRDSFYEQYF
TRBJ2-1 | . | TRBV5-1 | CASSLTGDNEQFF
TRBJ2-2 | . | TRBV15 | CATSRAEGVPGELFF
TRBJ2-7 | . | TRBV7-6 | CASSLDTGVIYEQYF
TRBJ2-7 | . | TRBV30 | CAWTGQGGYEQYF
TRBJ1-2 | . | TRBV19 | CASSPTGWNYGYTF
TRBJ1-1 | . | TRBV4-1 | CASSQRGANTEAFF
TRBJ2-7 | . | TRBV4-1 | CASSQADSSYEQYF
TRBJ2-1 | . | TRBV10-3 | CAISGTTGTGFYNEQFF
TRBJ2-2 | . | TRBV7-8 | CAEDRTNTGELFF
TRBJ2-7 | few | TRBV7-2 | CASSLLGLAGGYEQYF
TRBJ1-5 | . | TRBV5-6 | CASSIGTGKNQPQHF
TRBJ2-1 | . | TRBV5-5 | CASSLAGGDNEQFF
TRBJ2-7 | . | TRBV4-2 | CASSQLAGVSYEQYF
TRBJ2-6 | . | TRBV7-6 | CASSFPAGGTSGANVLTF
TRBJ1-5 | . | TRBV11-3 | CASMPGSGFTNQPQHF
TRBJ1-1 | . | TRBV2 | CASSEGRTNTEAFF
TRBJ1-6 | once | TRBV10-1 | CASSADRSGISPLHF
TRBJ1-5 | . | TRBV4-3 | CASSQGRGLNQPQHF
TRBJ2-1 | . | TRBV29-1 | CSVEDGAGSYNEQFF
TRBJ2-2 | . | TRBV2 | CASSRDFKSGELFF
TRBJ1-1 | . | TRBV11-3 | CASSLSGMNTEAFF
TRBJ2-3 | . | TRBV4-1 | CASSQDLYTSGRSDTQYF
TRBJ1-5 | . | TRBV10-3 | CATGTDSNQPQHF
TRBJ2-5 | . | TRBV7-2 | CASSLDLLPSAPGETQYF
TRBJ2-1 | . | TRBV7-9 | CASSSSFLAGGPDEQFF
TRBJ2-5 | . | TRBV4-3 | CASSLQLAGGPETQYF
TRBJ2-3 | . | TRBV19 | CASSIASGGADTQYF
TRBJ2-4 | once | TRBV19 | CASSMGTGLNSVAKNIQYF
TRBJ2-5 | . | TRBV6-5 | CASSYRTGWETQYF
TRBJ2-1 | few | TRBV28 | CASSPRTNYNEQFF
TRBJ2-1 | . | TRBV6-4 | CASSPYGGSSYNEQFF
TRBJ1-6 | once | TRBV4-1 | CASSQEGWGTATSPLHF
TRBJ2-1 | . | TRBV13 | CASSPGLNNEQFF
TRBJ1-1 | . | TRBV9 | CASSGQGAKEAFF